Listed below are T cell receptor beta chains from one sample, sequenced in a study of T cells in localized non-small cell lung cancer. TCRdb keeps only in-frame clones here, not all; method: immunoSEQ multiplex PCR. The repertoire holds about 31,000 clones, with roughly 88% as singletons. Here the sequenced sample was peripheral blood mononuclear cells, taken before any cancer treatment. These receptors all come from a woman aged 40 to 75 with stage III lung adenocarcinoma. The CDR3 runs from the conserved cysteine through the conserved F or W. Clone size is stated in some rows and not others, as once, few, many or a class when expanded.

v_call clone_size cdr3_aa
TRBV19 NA CASSRDRDSGNTIYF
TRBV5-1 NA CASSWSLAGDNEQFF
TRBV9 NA CASSVVGRGRIDNEQFF
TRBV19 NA CASSMTGITDTQYF
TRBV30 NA CAWRRSVYEQYF
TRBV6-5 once CASSPSGTYVHEQYF
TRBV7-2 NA CASSPPPAGGSYNEQFF
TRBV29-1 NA CSVHRGSYEQYF
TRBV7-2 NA CASTWGTTGELFF
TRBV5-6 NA CASSLARGYTDTQYF
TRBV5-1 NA CASSLGASGGFEQYF
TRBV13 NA CASSLGRGRNTEAFF
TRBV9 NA CASSATGSGRTPYNEQFF
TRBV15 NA CATGQAWGYTF
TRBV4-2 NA CASSQQLADEASTDTQYF
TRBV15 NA CATSRGSMDSGELFF
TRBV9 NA CASSVDGHGTYGNEQFF
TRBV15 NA CATSPGRNYGYTF
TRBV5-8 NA CASSPKGTGKYGYTF
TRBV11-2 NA CASSPGLMSDEQYF
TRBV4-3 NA CASSQNPGEQETQYF
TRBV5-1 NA CASSADPNTGELFF
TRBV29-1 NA CSATQGAYEQYF
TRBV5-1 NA CASSLRGQGGSGYTF
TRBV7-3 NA CASSPSLTGIGGYTF
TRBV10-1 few CASSTSMEGEQYF
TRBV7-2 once CASSLSMNTEAFF
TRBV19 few CASSVRTGRYRNGNTIYF
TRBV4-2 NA CASSQDQPRGGYTF
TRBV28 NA CASSGNQPQHF